Described below is a single T cell receptor (beta chain) sequence and its context. Its target is not known. The data were taken from a study of cytomegalovirus exposure and HLA in healthy donors. Background on the study: As released early, the data held about 85 million unique TCRs from HLA-typed donors. Across 350 to 500 genotyped donors, roughly 85% landed in the Caucasian-associated ancestry cluster. Findings of the study overall: Earlier analysis looked at TCR beta V segments, and most were productive about 90% or about 30% of the time.

It was with 60 Vbeta and 13 Jbeta primers that the PCR ran. TCRdb keeps only in-frame clones here, not all; method: immunoSEQ multiplex PCR. This sample carries fewer than 150,000 clones, roughly 80% of them seen once, and the ten largest clones take 2.5% to 4%. The CDR3 sequence is 12 residues long. The V end lost 7 bases, the J end lost 4 bases, and 11 bases lay between the germline ends. Germline V gene sequence: CDR1 MDHEN, CDR2 SYDVKM. Sequenced sample: PBMCs. The chain joins TRBV28 to TRBJ2-7; maybe TRBD1 (6 bases). This receptor was taken from a middle-aged man in good health and CMV-seronegative. CDR3 nucleotide sequence: TGTGCCAGCACCCCGGACAGTTACGAGCAGTACTTC. Protein sequence: CASTPDSYEQYF.